Listed here are 26 T cell receptor beta chains from one sample, sequenced in a study of cytomegalovirus exposure and HLA in healthy donors. PCR involved 60 Vbeta and 13 Jbeta primers. Generated by immunoSEQ multiplex PCR, the TCRdb table keeps only in-frame clones and is missing some. The sample lists 30,000 to 45,000 clones; around 49% were seen once. The specimen sequenced was PBMCs. Source of these receptors: a woman aged 40 to 55 in good health and CMV-seropositive.

The rearrangement links TRBV18 to TRBJ2-7, with TRBD1 matching over 7 bases. The CDR3 is 14 residues long. CDR1 and CDR2 from the germline V gene are KGHSH and LQKENI. The V gene end was trimmed by 2 bases and the J gene end by 2 bases; junction bases not matched to a gene: 3. The CDR3 loop reads CASSPETGTYEQYF. CDR3 sequence (DNA): TGTGCCAGCTCACCAGAGACAGGGACCTACGAGCAGTACTTC.

The V gene is TRBV18, the J gene TRBJ2-2, with TRBD1 matching 9 bases. From germline, CDR1 is KGHSH and CDR2 LQKENI. The ends lost 8 bases at V and 3 bases at J; junction bases unmatched: 7. The CDR3 is made up of 15 amino acids. CDR3: CASPGTGKDTGELFF. The DNA for the CDR3 is TGTGCCAGCCCAGGGACAGGGAAGGACACCGGGGAGCTGTTTTTT.

V gene TRBV28 combines with J gene TRBJ1-5; 11 positions match TRBD1. The CDR3 loop spans 15 amino acids. The V and J ends lost 5 bases and 5 bases, in that order; junction bases with no gene match: 5. Germline V CDR1 and CDR2: MDHEN, SYDVKM. CDR3 DNA sequence: TGTGCCAGCAGTCCTTGGACAGGGGGCGATCAGCCCCAGCATTTT. Amino acid sequence: CASSPWTGGDQPQHF.

This clone was found a few times. The chain uses TRBV5-6 and TRBJ1-2; D gene unclear. The CDR3 extends over 17 amino acids. Trimming stripped 0 bases from V and 0 bases from J, with 15 bases between. Germline values: CDR1 SGHDT, CDR2 YYEEEE. CDR3 in DNA: TGTGCCAGCAGCTTGGAAGCGGGGATGTATCCTAACTATGGCTACACCTTC. Translated, it gives CASSLEAGMYPNYGYTF.

The chain joins TRBV7-3 to TRBJ2-3; 8 nucleotides agree with TRBD1. The V segment lost 5 bases and the J segment 6 bases; nucleotides outside the gene matches: 4. Germline CDR1 and CDR2: SGHTA and FQGTGA. The CDR3 runs 13 residues. The CDR3 reads CASSVRGQDTQYF. CDR3 nucleotides: TGTGCCAGCAGCGTCAGGGGGCAGGATACGCAGTATTTT.

This clone is a singleton in its sample. V and J are TRBV27 and TRBJ1-1; a weak D match, TRBD1 (5 bases). V was cut by 3 bases and J by 4 bases, with 15 bases left in between. The germline V gene encodes CDR1 MNHEY and CDR2 SMNVEV (reference sequence). The CDR3 is 15 amino acids. CDR3 in DNA: TGTGCCAGCAGTTTCCAGGGAATTAGGGGCACTGAAGCTTTCTTT. Translation gives CASSFQGIRGTEAFF.

The rearrangement uses TRBV6-4 and TRBJ2-3, with TRBD1 identical over 10 bases. The CDR3 length is 14 residues. CDR1 is MRHNA, CDR2 SNTAGT, per germline. With 2 bases clipped from V and 5 bases from J, the junction kept 1 base outside the gene matches. The DNA of the CDR3 is TGTGCCAGCAGTGACGGACAGGGGGGAGATACGCAGTATTTT. It is translated as CASSDGQGGDTQYF.

The chain joins TRBV7-2 to TRBJ2-5; D is uncertain. The CDR3 length is 15 residues. Germline CDR1 and CDR2: SGHTA and FQGNSA. The V and J ends lost 4 bases and 5 bases respectively, with 17 bases between them. The chain's CDR3 is CASSSRGIGSETQYF. DNA of the CDR3: TGTGCCAGCAGCTCCCGTGGCATTGGTTCCGAGACCCAGTACTTC.

The chain employs TRBV6-1 and TRBJ1-2, with TRBD1 identical over 7 bases. The CDR3 spans 14 residues. The V gene end was trimmed by 4 bases and the J gene end by 6 bases; junction bases not matched to a gene: 8. Germline V gives CDR1 MNHNS, CDR2 SASEGT. The CDR3 loop is CASSAGQESDGYTF. CDR3 nucleotide sequence: TGTGCCAGCAGTGCCGGACAGGAGAGCGATGGCTACACCTTC.

Only a few counts were recorded for this clone. V usage is TRBV11-2 and J usage is TRBJ1-3, with D perhaps matching TRBD1 (6 bases). The CDR3 sequence is 16 residues long. V shed 5 bases and J shed 0 bases, with 14 bases lying between them. Germline lookup yields CDR1 SGHAT and CDR2 FQNNGV. The CDR3 is CASSLKGGISGNTIYF. In DNA form, the CDR3 reads TGTGCCAGCAGCCTCAAGGGGGGGATCTCTGGAAACACCATATATTTT.

V gene TRBV28 combines with J gene TRBJ2-5; tentative D call: TRBD1 (6 bases). The V and J ends lost 6 bases and 4 bases respectively, with 12 bases between them. The CDR3 has 13 residues. Germline V gene data show CDR1 as MDHEN and CDR2 as SYDVKM. The CDR3 nucleotides read TGTGCCAGCAGGGTACAGGGTGGAGAGACCCAGTACTTC. Amino acids: CASRVQGGETQYF.

The gene calls are TRBV5-1 and TRBJ2-3; the match to TRBD1 covers 7 bases. The CDR3 consists of 17 residues. Germline V gene data show CDR1 as SGHRS and CDR2 as YFSETQ. The V gene end was trimmed by 1 base and the J gene end by 2 bases; junction bases not matched to a gene: 10. CDR3 protein: CASSLLATGTATDTQYF. CDR3 DNA sequence: TGCGCCAGCAGCTTGCTGGCGACCGGGACAGCCACAGATACGCAGTATTTT.

The table lists this clone with a few counts. This rearrangement joins TRBV7-2 to TRBJ1-3; D remains ambiguous. This CDR3 spans 14 amino acids. Between the trimmed V and J ends, which lost 3 bases and 3 bases, there was a span of 9 bases. The V gene's germline CDR1 is SGHTA and CDR2 FQGNSA. CDR3: CASSFSRNGNTIYF. The CDR3 DNA reads as TGTGCCAGCAGCTTTTCCAGGAATGGAAACACCATATATTTT.

The V and J genes are TRBV4-3 and TRBJ2-5; a weak D match, TRBD1 (6 bases). V lost 3 bases and J lost 5, with 16 bases in between. Germline CDR1 LGHNA, CDR2 YSLEER. The CDR3 totals 15 residues. The CDR3 DNA is TGCGCCAGCAGCCAGGGAAACAGGGATTGGGAGACCCAGTACTTC. Protein sequence: CASSQGNRDWETQYF.

The chain recombines TRBV10-3 with TRBJ2-7; maybe TRBD2 (6 bases). V was clipped by 3 bases and J by 2 bases, with 20 bases between them. The CDR3 spans 17 residues. Germline V CDR1 and CDR2: ENHRY, SYGVKD. CDR3 amino acids: CAISDLRSGEVAYEQYF. CDR3 DNA: TGTGCCATCAGTGACCTTCGATCCGGGGAGGTGGCCTACGAGCAGTACTTC.

J is TRBJ2-7 and V is TRBV5-1; TRBD1 matches 9 bases. V lost 3 bases to trimming and J lost 5 bases; unmatched junction nucleotides: 6. The CDR3 consists of 14 residues. Germline lookup yields CDR1 SGHRS and CDR2 YFSETQ. CDR3: CASSWDRATNEQYF. The DNA for the CDR3 is TGCGCCAGCAGCTGGGACAGGGCCACGAACGAGCAGTACTTC.

The chain carries TRBV18 and TRBJ1-1; no reliable D call. CDR1 and CDR2 from the germline V gene are KGHSH and LQKENI. Trimming shortened V by 4 bases and J by 1 base, and 7 bases separated the two germline ends. The CDR3 runs to 13 residues. The CDR3, as DNA: TGTGCCAGCTCACACGACTGGAACACTGAAGCTTTCTTT. It specifies CASSHDWNTEAFF.

The chain links TRBV9 to TRBJ2-1, with 8 nucleotides matching TRBD1. The CDR3 contains 16 residues. V lost 4 bases to trimming and J lost 5 bases; unmatched junction nucleotides: 11. The germline V gene has CDR1 SGDLS and CDR2 YYNGEE. The CDR3: CASSPVVAGGNNEQFF. The CDR3 DNA sequence: TGTGCCAGCAGCCCCGTGGTTGCAGGGGGCAACAATGAGCAGTTCTTC.

The CDR3 sequence is CASSKAKQQGLVSPLHF. The CDR3 DNA reads TGTGCCAGCAGCAAAGCGAAGCAACAGGGTTTGGTTTCACCCCTCCACTTT. The chain uses TRBV21-1 and TRBJ1-6; the DNA was not used to check the table's D call, TRBD1. TRBV21-1 counts as a pseudogene. The CDR3 loop spans 17 amino acids.

This clone was seen only a few times. The V call is TRBV9, the J call TRBJ1-4, with 7 bases lining up with TRBD1. This CDR3 is built from 15 residues. Germline CDR1 SGDLS, CDR2 YYNGEE. V was clipped by 3 bases and J by 4 bases; unmatched bases: 6. The CDR3 DNA reads TGTGCCAGCAGCGCCCAGGGGGGCCTTAATGAAAAACTGTTTTTT. It encodes CASSAQGGLNEKLFF.

V is TRBV7-8 and J is TRBJ2-1; 7 nucleotides line up with TRBD2. The CDR3 sequence is 14 residues long. The J segment lost 7 bases and the V segment lost 3 bases, leaving 6 bases of the junction unmatched. Per the germline V gene, CDR1 is SGHVS and CDR2 is FQNEAQ. Here the CDR3 DNA reads TGTGCCAGCAGCTTGCTTGGGGGGGGAAATGAGCAGTTCTTC. It specifies CASSLLGGGNEQFF.

V and J are TRBV7-3 and TRBJ1-1, with no clear D. Trimming pared 6 bases from V and 4 bases from J, leaving 12 bases between. Germline V gene lookup returns CDR1 SGHTA and CDR2 FQGTGA. This CDR3 comprises 13 residues. The CDR3 spells CASSPSTGTEAFF. Here the CDR3 DNA reads TGTGCCAGCAGTCCCAGCACGGGCACTGAAGCTTTCTTT.

This clone turned up a few times. This chain connects TRBV5-1 to TRBJ1-3; D is unresolved. The germline V gene encodes CDR1 SGHRS and CDR2 YFSETQ. The CDR3 length is 15 residues. V gave up 1 base and J gave up 0 bases, with 8 bases separating them. CDR3 nucleotides: TGCGCCAGCAGCTTGACAGCCTTCTCTGGAAACACCATATATTTT. This encodes CASSLTAFSGNTIYF. The entire variable domain, with the rest obtained from reference TRBV5-1 and TRBJ1-3, is as follows: KAGVTQTPRYLIKTRGQQVTLSCSPISGHRSVSWYQQTPGQGLQFLFEYFSETQRNKGNFPGRFSGRQFSNSRSEMNVSTLELGDSALYLCASSLTAFSGNTIYFGEGSWLTVV.

The chain joins TRBV15 to TRBJ2-5; 7 bases are shared with TRBD2. The V and J ends lost 3 bases and 5 bases, in that order; junction bases with no gene match: 6. The CDR3 runs 14 residues. The germline gives CDR1 LNHNV, CDR2 YYDKDF (reference sequence). The CDR3 DNA sequence: TGTGCCACCAGCAGCCGGGGAGGGTTGGAGACCCAGTACTTC. This encodes CATSSRGGLETQYF.

This chain uses TRBV4-3 with TRBJ2-3, with a tentative D call TRBD2 (5 bases). Trimming removed 0 bases at V and 1 base at J, with 14 bases between. CDR3 length equals 17 residues. Germline V lookup: CDR1 LGHNA, CDR2 YSLEER. The CDR3 nucleotides are TGCGCCAGCAGCCAAGATAGCGACGGGCATGGCACAGATACGCAGTATTTT. Translation gives CASSQDSDGHGTDTQYF.

The chain combines TRBV4-3 with TRBJ2-4; D not resolved. V gave up 0 bases and J gave up 0 bases, with 6 bases separating them. This CDR3 comprises 15 residues. CDR1 and CDR2 from the germline V gene are LGHNA and YSLEER. CDR3 DNA: TGCGCCAGCAGCCAAGACGGGTTAGCCAAAAACATTCAGTACTTC. Translation: CASSQDGLAKNIQYF.